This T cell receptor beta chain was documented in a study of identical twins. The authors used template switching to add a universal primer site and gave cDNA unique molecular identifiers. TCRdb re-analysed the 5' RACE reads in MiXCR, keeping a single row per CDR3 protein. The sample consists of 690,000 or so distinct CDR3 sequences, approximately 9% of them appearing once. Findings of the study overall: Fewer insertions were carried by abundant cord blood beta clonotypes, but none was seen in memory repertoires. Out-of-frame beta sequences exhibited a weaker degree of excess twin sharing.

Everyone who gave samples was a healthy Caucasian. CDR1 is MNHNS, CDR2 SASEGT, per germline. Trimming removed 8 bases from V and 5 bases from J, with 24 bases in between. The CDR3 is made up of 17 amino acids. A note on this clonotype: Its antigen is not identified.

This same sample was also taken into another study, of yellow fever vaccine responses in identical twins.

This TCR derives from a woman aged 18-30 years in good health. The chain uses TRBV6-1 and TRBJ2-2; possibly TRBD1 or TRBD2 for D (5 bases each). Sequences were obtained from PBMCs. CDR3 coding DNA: TGTGCCAGCTCCACCACCCAAAGGGACGGATCAACCGGGGAGCTGTTTTTT. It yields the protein CASSTTQRDGSTGELFF.